This TCR beta chain originates from a study of technical replicates of blood from a handful of donors. CDR1 and CDR2 from the germline V gene are SGHDN and FVKESK. V gave up 0 bases and J gave up 4 bases; unmatched junction bases: 10. CDR3 length: 18 amino acids. TCRdb keeps only in-frame clones here, not all; method: immunoSEQ multiplex PCR. The profile shows about 70,000 clones, about nine tenths of them singletons. Sequencing was done on a sample of T cells isolated from PBMCs. The gene calls are TRBV14 and TRBJ1-2, with TRBD1 matching over 11 bases. The receptor was isolated from a human donor in good health. The CDR3 is CASSQDRMDRGLGYGYTF. CDR3 DNA sequence: TGTGCCAGCAGCCAAGATCGAATGGACAGGGGGCTTGGCTATGGCTACACCTTC.